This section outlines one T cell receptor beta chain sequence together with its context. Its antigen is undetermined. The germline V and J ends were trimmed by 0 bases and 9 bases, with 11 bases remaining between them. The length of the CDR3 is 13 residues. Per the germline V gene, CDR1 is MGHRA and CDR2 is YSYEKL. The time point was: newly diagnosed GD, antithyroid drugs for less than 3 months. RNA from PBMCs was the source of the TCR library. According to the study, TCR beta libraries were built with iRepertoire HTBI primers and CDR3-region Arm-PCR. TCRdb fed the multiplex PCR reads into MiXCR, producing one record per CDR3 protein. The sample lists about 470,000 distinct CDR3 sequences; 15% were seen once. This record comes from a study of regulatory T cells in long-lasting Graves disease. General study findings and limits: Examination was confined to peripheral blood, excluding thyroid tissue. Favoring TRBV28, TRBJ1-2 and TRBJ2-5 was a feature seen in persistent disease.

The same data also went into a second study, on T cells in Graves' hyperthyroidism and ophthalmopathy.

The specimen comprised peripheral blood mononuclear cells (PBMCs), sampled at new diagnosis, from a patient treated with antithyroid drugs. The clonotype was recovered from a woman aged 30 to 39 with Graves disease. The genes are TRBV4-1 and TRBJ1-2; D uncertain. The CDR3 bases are TGCGCCAGCAGCCAAGAGGGGAGCAGGAGCTACACCTTC. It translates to CASSQEGSRSYTF.